Following are 30 T cell receptor beta chains from one sample sequenced in a study of identical twins. TCRdb fed the 5' RACE reads into MiXCR, producing one record per CDR3 protein. The top ten clones hold 0.4% to 0.55% of a sample with around 470,000 distinct CDR3 sequences, approximately 15% of them seen once. In addition, the sample was reused for a study of yellow fever vaccine responses in identical twins.

Sequences were obtained from CD4+ T cells sorted from blood. The origin of the receptors is a woman under 30 in good health.

The CDR3 region is CATSRERSGGAYEQYF. The CDR3 nucleotides are TGTGCCACCAGCAGAGAGCGGTCAGGGGGTGCCTACGAGCAGTACTTC. This chain connects TRBV15 to TRBJ2-7; 7 bases line up with TRBD1. This CDR3 contains 16 residues. V was pared by 0 bases and J by 2 bases, with 7 bases of the junction left unmatched. Looked up from germline, CDR1 is LNHNV and CDR2 is YYDKDF (reference sequence).

This chain connects TRBV10-1 to TRBJ2-7; D is ambiguous. Per the germline V gene, CDR1 is WNHNN and CDR2 is SYGVQD (reference sequence). Trimming took 5 bases from V and 6 from J, leaving 11 bases between them. The CDR3 is made up of 12 amino acids. The CDR3 region has the DNA TGCGCCAGCAGTCAGCTTGCGTCCGAGCAGTACTTC. This gives the protein CASSQLASEQYF.

Remarks on this clonotype: The junction shows a germline mismatch at one end, possibly a read error. The chain joins TRBV7-7 to TRBJ2-3, with 10 bases lining up with TRBD2. This CDR3 contains 14 residues. Germline CDR1 SSHAT, CDR2 FNYEAQ (reference sequence). Here the CDR3 DNA reads TGTGCTAGCAGCCCTAGAACGACTAGCGGGACGCAGTATTTT. Amino acids: CASSPRTTSGTQYF.

This clonotype was seen a handful of times. The junction differs from germline at one of its ends, possibly a read error. V usage is TRBV5-1 and J usage is TRBJ2-5, with D unclear. The V gene's germline CDR1 is SGHRS and CDR2 YFSETQ. The CDR3 totals 14 residues. The CDR3, as DNA: TGCGCCAGCAGATTGGAACTACCGAGAGAGACCCAGTACTTC. The encoded protein is CASRLELPRETQYF.

This clonotype turned up a few times. One end of the junction is discordant with germline, which a read error may explain. V gene TRBV14 combines with J gene TRBJ2-7; 9 nucleotides align to TRBD1. Germline V gene lookup returns CDR1 SGHDN and CDR2 FVKESK. The CDR3 has 12 residues. DNA of the CDR3: TGTGCCAGCAGCCAAATCCGGGACAGGGTGAACTTC. This sequence encodes CASSQIRDRVNF.

This clonotype was seen more than once but under ten times. This chain joins TRBV9 and TRBJ2-7, with D maybe TRBD2 (6 bases). V gave up 3 bases and J gave up 0 bases, with 13 bases separating them. Per germline, CDR1 SGDLS and CDR2 YYNGEE. The CDR3 has 15 residues. CDR3 nucleotide sequence: TGTGCCAGCAGCGCTTTTAGCGGTATCTCCTACGAGCAGTACTTC. Translated: CASSAFSGISYEQYF.

This chain links TRBV7-8 with TRBJ2-7; maybe TRBD2 (5 bases). Per germline, CDR1 SGHVS and CDR2 FQNEAQ. V lost 5 bases and J lost 2, with 22 bases in between. This CDR3 is 17 amino acids long. CDR3 region: CASSPSKQRLTAYEQYF. The CDR3 DNA sequence: TGTGCCAGCAGCCCCTCCAAACAGCGACTAACGGCCTACGAGCAGTACTTC.

The table lists this clonotype with a few counts. The genes are TRBV9 and TRBJ2-3, with TRBD2 matching over 8 bases. Germline trimming cut 4 bases from V and 1 base from J; bases unmatched to any gene: 14. This CDR3 spans 18 amino acids. The germline V gene encodes CDR1 SGDLS and CDR2 YYNGEE. CDR3 sequence (DNA): TGTGCCAGCAGCCCGGGACTAGTCGCGGGGCTCGGCACAGATACGCAGTATTTT. Its translation: CASSPGLVAGLGTDTQYF.

The DNA of the CDR3 is TGCGCCAGCAGCCAAGATCTTGGGGATTGGAATGAGCAGTTCTTC. It translates to CASSQDLGDWNEQFF. J is TRBJ2-1 and V is TRBV4-3; D is unresolved. The CDR3 runs to 15 residues. The germline V gene has CDR1 LGHNA and CDR2 YSLEER. V was shortened by 0 bases and J by 7 bases, with 13 bases between the two germline ends.

This clonotype was detected a few times. The rearrangement joins TRBV7-2 to TRBJ2-5, with D possibly TRBD2 on 6 matching bases. V dropped 5 bases and J dropped 5 bases, with 15 bases sitting between them. Germline lookup yields CDR1 SGHTA and CDR2 FQGNSA. This CDR3 spans 14 amino acids. Here the CDR3 DNA reads TGTGCCAGCAGCCTGACTAGTAATTTCGAGACCCAGTACTTC. Amino acids: CASSLTSNFETQYF.

This sequence joins TRBV15 and TRBJ2-5; TRBD2 matches at 10 bases. Germline CDR1 LNHNV, CDR2 YYDKDF (reference sequence). The CDR3 runs to 16 residues. The junction had 7 bases not matched to a gene; V was cut back by 1 base and J by 5 bases. The CDR3 DNA is TGTGCCACCAGCAGAGTTCAAGCGGGAGGGCCGGAGACCCAGTACTTC. Translated, it gives CATSRVQAGGPETQYF. The full variable domain, with the rest looked up from reference TRBV15 and TRBJ2-5, is DAMVIQNPRYQVTQFGKPVTLSCSQTLNHNVMYWYQQKSSQAPKLLFHYYDKDFNNEADTPDNFQSRRPNTSFCFLDIRSPGLGDTAMYLCATSRVQAGGPETQYFGPGTRLLVL.

This clonotype was detected a few times. This sequence joins TRBV29-1 and TRBJ2-7; the D gene is possibly TRBD1 (5 bases). Germline V lookup: CDR1 SQVTM, CDR2 ANQGSEA. The CDR3 length is 13 residues. Trimming pared 4 bases from V and 2 bases from J, leaving 12 bases between. CDR3 sequence reads: CSVADSYTYEQYF. CDR3 sequence (DNA): TGCAGCGTTGCTGACAGCTACACCTACGAGCAGTACTTC.

This chain links TRBV4-3 with TRBJ2-7; 7 positions agree with TRBD1. After removal of 1 base from V and 3 bases from J, the junction contained 15 bases not matched to a gene. This CDR3 comprises 18 residues. Germline V lookup: CDR1 LGHNA, CDR2 YSLEER. The CDR3: CASSQGLSTGTVNYEQYF. The CDR3 DNA follows: TGCGCCAGCAGCCAAGGTTTGTCCACCGGGACAGTAAACTACGAGCAGTACTTC.

The V gene is TRBV11-2, the J gene TRBJ2-1; the D gene is possibly TRBD1 (5 bases). The CDR3 runs 16 residues. V lost 5 bases to trimming and J lost 1 base, with 15 bases between them. Germline V lookup: CDR1 SGHAT, CDR2 FQNNGV. The CDR3 DNA sequence: TGTGCCAGCAGCCCCAGACGTGACAGTTCCTACAATGAGCAGTTCTTC. As protein: CASSPRRDSSYNEQFF. The variable domain in full, completed from reference TRBV11-2 and TRBJ2-1, reads EAGVAQSPRYKIIEKRQSVAFWCNPISGHATLYWYQQILGQGPKLLIQFQNNGVVDDSQLPKDRFSAERLKGVDSTLKIQPAKLEDSAVYLCASSPRRDSSYNEQFFGPGTRLTVL.

The chain links TRBV27 to TRBJ2-3, with D unresolved. Per the germline V gene, CDR1 is MNHEY and CDR2 is SMNVEV (reference sequence). CDR3 length equals 14 residues. Trimming shortened V by 1 base and J by 0 bases, and 5 bases separated the two germline ends. The CDR3 loop is CASSLFVSTDTQYF. CDR3 nucleotide sequence: TGTGCCAGCAGTTTATTCGTTAGCACAGATACGCAGTATTTT.

This clonotype was observed a few times. The rearrangement uses TRBV24-1 and TRBJ2-2, with 12 bases identical to TRBD2. The V segment lost 3 bases and the J segment 6 bases; nucleotides outside the gene matches: 7. The CDR3 is 17 amino acids. The germline CDR1 and CDR2 sequences are KGHDR and SFDVKD. CDR3 in amino acids: CATSDAGLAGIAGELFF. CDR3 coding DNA: TGTGCCACCAGTGATGCGGGACTAGCGGGCATTGCCGGGGAGCTGTTTTTT.

This rearrangement joins TRBV9 to TRBJ2-5, with 7 bases identical to TRBD2. The junction had 7 bases not matched to a gene; V was cut back by 4 bases and J by 4 bases. The V gene's germline CDR1 is SGDLS and CDR2 YYNGEE. The CDR3 totals 14 residues. The CDR3 loop reads CASSLTSEGETQYF. CDR3 bases: TGTGCCAGCAGCCTAACTAGCGAAGGAGAGACCCAGTACTTC.

Worth noting for this clonotype: A much bigger clone sits one base away, suggesting this may be a read error. The rearrangement links TRBV12-3 or TRBV12-4 to TRBJ1-2; 7 bases are a match to TRBD1. The CDR3 contains 12 residues. DNA of the CDR3: TGTTCCAGCAACCGGGACAGCTATGGCTACACCTTC. Translated: CSSNRDSYGYTF.

V is TRBV7-3 and J is TRBJ2-5, with D hard to call. The CDR3 contains 13 residues. Per germline, CDR1 SGHTA and CDR2 FQGTGA. Trimming shortened V by 2 bases and J by 5 bases, and 9 bases separated the two germline ends. This chain's CDR3 is CASSLVRSETQYF. In DNA, the CDR3 is TGTGCCAGCAGCTTAGTGCGATCGGAGACCCAGTACTTC.

J is TRBJ2-4 and V is TRBV14, with TRBD1 matching over 8 bases. The CDR3 is 19 residues long. Trimming cost V 1 base and J 0 bases; bases outside gene matches: 11. Looked up from germline, CDR1 is SGHDN and CDR2 is FVKESK. The CDR3 spells CASSQVGGQAFSAKNIQYF. The DNA for the CDR3 is TGTGCCAGCAGCCAAGTCGGGGGACAGGCCTTTTCAGCCAAAAACATTCAGTACTTC.

The CDR3 DNA reads as TGTGCCAGCAGCTTACTAGCGGGAGAGTCAGATACGCAGTATTTT. Encoded protein: CASSLLAGESDTQYF. The chain carries TRBV7-9 and TRBJ2-3, with 10 bases that match TRBD2. CDR1 and CDR2 from the germline V gene are SEHNR and FQNEAQ (reference sequence). The V gene end was trimmed by 2 bases and the J gene end by 4 bases; junction bases not matched to a gene: 3. The length of the CDR3 is 15 residues.

The chain recombines TRBV29-1 with TRBJ2-7; D might be TRBD1 (6 bases). Germline V gene lookup returns CDR1 SQVTM and CDR2 ANQGSEA. The CDR3 extends over 16 amino acids. Trimming took 5 bases from V and 2 from J, leaving 22 bases between them. The CDR3 loop is CSVRGGVGGTTYEQYF. CDR3 coding DNA: TGCAGCGTTAGAGGAGGCGTAGGGGGAACCACCTACGAGCAGTACTTC.

The chain joins TRBV28 to TRBJ1-5; D not resolved. The CDR3 sequence is 16 residues long. The V gene's germline CDR1 is MDHEN and CDR2 SYDVKM. Trimming pared 5 bases from V and 3 bases from J, leaving 17 bases between. The CDR3: CASSLPLGSANQPQHF. CDR3 in DNA: TGTGCCAGCAGTCTTCCCCTGGGCAGTGCCAATCAGCCCCAGCATTTT.

This clonotype was observed once. This rearrangement joins TRBV6-4 to TRBJ2-1, with 8 bases matching TRBD2. With V trimmed by 0 bases and J by 5 bases, 9 bases remained unmatched. Germline lookup yields CDR1 MRHNA and CDR2 SNTAGT. This CDR3 has 17 residues. This chain's CDR3 is CASSDSPIRGGHNEQFF. The CDR3 DNA reads as TGTGCCAGCAGTGACTCCCCCATCCGGGGGGGCCACAATGAGCAGTTCTTC.

V is TRBV20-1 and J is TRBJ2-5; D gene uncertain. Germline values: CDR1 DFQATT, CDR2 SNEGSKA (reference sequence). V lost 2 bases and J 4 bases, leaving 11 bases between the germline ends. The CDR3 spans 13 residues. CDR3 coding DNA: TGCAGTGCTAGAATTTTGGCCGGAGAGACCCAGTACTTC. Translating gives CSARILAGETQYF.

The V call is TRBV7-2, the J call TRBJ1-6; D ambiguous. The V end was cut by 1 base, the J end by 8 bases, with 6 bases between. Germline CDR1 is SGHTA and CDR2 is FQGNSA. The CDR3 sequence is 13 residues long. The CDR3 is CASSLGVDSPLHF. The CDR3 DNA follows: TGTGCCAGCAGCTTAGGTGTAGATTCACCCCTCCACTTT.

This clonotype has just a few counts. The rearrangement uses TRBV28 and TRBJ1-3; no clear D. Germline V CDR1 and CDR2: MDHEN, SYDVKM. Trimming left V 6 bases short and J 4 bases short, with 13 bases between. This CDR3 is built from 14 residues. As DNA, the CDR3 is TGTGCCAGCAGCCAAGAAACTCCAGGAAACACCATATATTTT. As protein: CASSQETPGNTIYF.

The chain joins TRBV27 to TRBJ2-5, with 8 bases aligning to TRBD1. Germline CDR1 MNHEY, CDR2 SMNVEV (reference sequence). J lost 1 base, V lost 6 bases, and 4 bases had no gene match. CDR3 size: 14 residues. The CDR3 DNA follows: TGTGCCAGCAGGGGGGACAGGACCCAAGAGACCCAGTACTTC. This codes for CASRGDRTQETQYF.

The rearrangement uses TRBV11-2 and TRBJ2-3; TRBD2 agrees at 11 bases. The V gene end was trimmed by 0 bases and the J gene end by 2 bases; junction bases not matched to a gene: 1. Germline CDR1 SGHAT, CDR2 FQNNGV. The CDR3 has 16 amino acids. CDR3 nucleotide sequence: TGTGCCAGCAGCTTAGAACTAGCGGGGGCCACAGATACGCAGTATTTT. Translation gives CASSLELAGATDTQYF.

The sample holds a few counts of this clonotype. The rearrangement uses TRBV20-1 and TRBJ2-1, with 13 positions matching TRBD2. CDR1 and CDR2 from the germline V gene are DFQATT and SNEGSKA (reference sequence). The CDR3 contains 18 residues. After removal of 5 bases from V and 5 bases from J, the junction contained 15 bases not matched to a gene. In DNA, the CDR3 is TGCAGTGCTTTACAGGGTTACCCGGGACTAGCGGGAAACAATGAGCAGTTCTTC. Translation: CSALQGYPGLAGNNEQFF.